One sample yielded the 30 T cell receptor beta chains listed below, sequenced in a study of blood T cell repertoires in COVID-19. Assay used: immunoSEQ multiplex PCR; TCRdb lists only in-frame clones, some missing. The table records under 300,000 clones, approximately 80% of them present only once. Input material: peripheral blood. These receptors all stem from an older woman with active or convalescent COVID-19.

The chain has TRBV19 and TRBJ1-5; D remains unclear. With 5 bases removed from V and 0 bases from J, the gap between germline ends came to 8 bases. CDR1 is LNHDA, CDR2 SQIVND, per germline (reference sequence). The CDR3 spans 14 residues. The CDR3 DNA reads TGTGCCAGTAGTCCAGACACTAGCAATCAGCCCCAGCATTTT. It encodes CASSPDTSNQPQHF.

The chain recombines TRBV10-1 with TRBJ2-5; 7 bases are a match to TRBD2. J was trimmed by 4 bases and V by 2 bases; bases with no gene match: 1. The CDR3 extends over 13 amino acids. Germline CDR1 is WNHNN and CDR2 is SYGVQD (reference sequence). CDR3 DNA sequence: TGCGCCAGCAGTGAGGGCGGGGGAGAGACCCAGTACTTC. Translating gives CASSEGGGETQYF.

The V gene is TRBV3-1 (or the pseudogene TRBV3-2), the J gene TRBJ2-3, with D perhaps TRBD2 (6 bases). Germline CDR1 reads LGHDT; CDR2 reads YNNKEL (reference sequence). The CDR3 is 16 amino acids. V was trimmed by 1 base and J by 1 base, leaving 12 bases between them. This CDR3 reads CASSQGVREGTDTQYF. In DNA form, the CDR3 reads TGTGCCAGCAGCCAAGGAGTGAGGGAGGGCACAGATACGCAGTATTTT.

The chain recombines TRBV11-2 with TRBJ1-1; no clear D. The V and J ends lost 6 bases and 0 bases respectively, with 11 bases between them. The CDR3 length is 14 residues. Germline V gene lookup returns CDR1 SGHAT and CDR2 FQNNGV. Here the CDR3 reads CASRSTLLNTEAFF. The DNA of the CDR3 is TGTGCCAGCAGATCTACTCTTCTGAACACTGAAGCTTTCTTT.

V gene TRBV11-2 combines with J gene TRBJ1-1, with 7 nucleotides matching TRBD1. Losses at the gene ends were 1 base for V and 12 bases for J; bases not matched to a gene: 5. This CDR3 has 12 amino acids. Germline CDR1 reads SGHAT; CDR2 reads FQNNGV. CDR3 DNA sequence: TGTGCCAGCAGCTTAGCGGCCAGGGGGTCTTTCTTT. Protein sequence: CASSLAARGSFF.

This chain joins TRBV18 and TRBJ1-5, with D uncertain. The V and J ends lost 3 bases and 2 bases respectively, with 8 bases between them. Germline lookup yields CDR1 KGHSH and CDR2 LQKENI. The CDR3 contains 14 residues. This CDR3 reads CASSPGGGNQPQHF. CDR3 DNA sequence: TGTGCCAGCTCACCCGGTGGAGGCAATCAGCCCCAGCATTTT.

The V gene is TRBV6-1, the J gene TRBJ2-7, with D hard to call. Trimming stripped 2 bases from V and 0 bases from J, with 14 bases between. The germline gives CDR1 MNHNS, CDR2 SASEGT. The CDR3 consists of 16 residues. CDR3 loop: CASSESDFYSSYEQYF. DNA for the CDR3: TGTGCCAGCAGTGAATCAGACTTCTATAGCTCCTACGAGCAGTACTTC.

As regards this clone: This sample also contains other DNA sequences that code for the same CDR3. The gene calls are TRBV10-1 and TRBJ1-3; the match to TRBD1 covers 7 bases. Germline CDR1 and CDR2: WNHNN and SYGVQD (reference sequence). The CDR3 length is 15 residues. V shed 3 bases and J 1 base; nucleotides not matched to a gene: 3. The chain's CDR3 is CASSESGGSGNTIYF. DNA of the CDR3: TGCGCCAGCAGTGAATCAGGGGGATCTGGAAACACCATATATTTT.

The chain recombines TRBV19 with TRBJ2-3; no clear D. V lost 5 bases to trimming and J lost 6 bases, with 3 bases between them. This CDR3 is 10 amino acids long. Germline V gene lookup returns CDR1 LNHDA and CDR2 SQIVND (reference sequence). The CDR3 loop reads CASSADTQYF. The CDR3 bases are TGTGCCAGTAGTGCGGATACGCAGTATTTT.

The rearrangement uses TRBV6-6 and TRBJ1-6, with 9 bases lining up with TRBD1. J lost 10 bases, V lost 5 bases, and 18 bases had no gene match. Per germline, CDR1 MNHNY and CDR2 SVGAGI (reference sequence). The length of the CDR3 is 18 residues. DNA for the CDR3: TGTGCCAGCAGTCCGACTTCCGGGACAGGGACGGCACACTCACCCCTCCACTTT. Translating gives CASSPTSGTGTAHSPLHF.

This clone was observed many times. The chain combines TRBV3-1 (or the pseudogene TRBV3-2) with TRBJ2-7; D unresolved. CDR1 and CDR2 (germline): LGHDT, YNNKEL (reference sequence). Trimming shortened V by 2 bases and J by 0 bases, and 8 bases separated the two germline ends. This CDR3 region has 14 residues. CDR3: CASSQSLDSYEQYV. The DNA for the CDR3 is TGTGCCAGCAGCCAAAGCCTAGACTCCTACGAGCAGTACGTC.

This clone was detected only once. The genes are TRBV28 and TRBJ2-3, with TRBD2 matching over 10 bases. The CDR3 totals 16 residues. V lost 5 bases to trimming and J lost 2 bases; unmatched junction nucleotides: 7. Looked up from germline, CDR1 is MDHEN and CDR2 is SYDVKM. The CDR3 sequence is CASSAHLAGDTDTQYF. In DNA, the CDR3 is TGTGCCAGCAGTGCACATCTAGCGGGGGACACAGATACGCAGTATTTT.

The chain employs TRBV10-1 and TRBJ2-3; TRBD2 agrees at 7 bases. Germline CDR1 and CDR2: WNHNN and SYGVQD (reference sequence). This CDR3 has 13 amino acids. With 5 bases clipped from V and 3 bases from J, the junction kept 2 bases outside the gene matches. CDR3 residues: CASSTAGTDTQYF. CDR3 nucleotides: TGCGCCAGCAGTACAGCGGGGACAGATACGCAGTATTTT.

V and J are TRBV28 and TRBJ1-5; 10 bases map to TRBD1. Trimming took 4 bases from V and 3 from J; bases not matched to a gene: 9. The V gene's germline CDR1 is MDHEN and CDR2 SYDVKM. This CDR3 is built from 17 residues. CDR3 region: CASSSSRTGGDNQPQHF. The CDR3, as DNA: TGTGCCAGCAGTTCCTCACGGACAGGGGGGGACAATCAGCCCCAGCATTTT.

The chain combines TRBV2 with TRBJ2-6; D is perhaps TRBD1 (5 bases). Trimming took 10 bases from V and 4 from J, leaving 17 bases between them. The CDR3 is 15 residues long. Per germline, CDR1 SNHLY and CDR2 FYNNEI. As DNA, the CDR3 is TGTGCCACCATCACCCAGGGTACCGGGGCCAACGTCCTGACTTTC. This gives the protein CATITQGTGANVLTF.

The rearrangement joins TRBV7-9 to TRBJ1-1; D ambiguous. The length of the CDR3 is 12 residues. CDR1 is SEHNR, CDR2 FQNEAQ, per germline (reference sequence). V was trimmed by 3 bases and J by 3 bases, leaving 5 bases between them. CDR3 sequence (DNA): TGTGCCAGCAGCTTGGAGGACACTGAAGCTTTCTTT. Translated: CASSLEDTEAFF.

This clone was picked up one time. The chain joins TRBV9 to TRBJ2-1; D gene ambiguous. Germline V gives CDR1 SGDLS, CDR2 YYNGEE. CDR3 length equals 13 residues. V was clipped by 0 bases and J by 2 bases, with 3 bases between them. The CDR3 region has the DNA TGTGCCAGCAGCGTAGGTACCTACAATGAGCAGTTCTTC. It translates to CASSVGTYNEQFF.

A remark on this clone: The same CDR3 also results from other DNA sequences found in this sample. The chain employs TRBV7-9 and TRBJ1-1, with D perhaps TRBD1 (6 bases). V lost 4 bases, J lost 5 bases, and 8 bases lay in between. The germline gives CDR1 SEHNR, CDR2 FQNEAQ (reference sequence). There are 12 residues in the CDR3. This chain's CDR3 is CASSSRGTEAFF. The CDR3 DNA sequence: TGTGCCAGCAGCTCAAGGGGGACTGAAGCTTTCTTT. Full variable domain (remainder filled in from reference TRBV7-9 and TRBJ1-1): DTGVSQNPRHKITKRGQNVTFRCDPISEHNRLYWYRQTLGQGPEFLTYFQNEAQLEKSRLLSDRFSAERPKGSFSTLEIQRTEQGDSAMYLCASSSRGTEAFFGQGTRLTVV.

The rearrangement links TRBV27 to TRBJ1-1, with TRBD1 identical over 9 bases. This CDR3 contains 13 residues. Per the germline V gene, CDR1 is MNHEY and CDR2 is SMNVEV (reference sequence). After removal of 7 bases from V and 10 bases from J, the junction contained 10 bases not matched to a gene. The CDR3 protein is CASIDRGSLGAFF. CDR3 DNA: TGTGCCAGCATCGACAGGGGGTCGTTGGGAGCTTTCTTT.

For the CDR3, the DNA is TGTGCCAGCAGCCTAGAGGGGTCACAGGGGATAGGCTATGGCTACACCTTC. Its translation: CASSLEGSQGIGYGYTF. This rearrangement joins TRBV7-2 to TRBJ1-2; TRBD1 matches 7 bases. The CDR3 is 17 residues long. In germline, CDR1 is SGHTA, CDR2 FQGNSA. Germline trimming cut 5 bases from V and 4 bases from J; bases unmatched to any gene: 16. The whole variable domain, filled in from reference TRBV7-2 and TRBJ1-2, reads GAGVSQSPSNKVTEKGKDVELRCDPISGHTALYWYRQSLGQGLEFLIYFQGNSAPDKSGLPSDRFSAERTGGSVSTLTIQRTQQEDSAVYLCASSLEGSQGIGYGYTFGSGTRLTVV.

CDR3 nucleotides: TGTGCCAGCAGTTTGGGGACTAGCTTTTCCTACAATGAGCAGTTCTTC. It translates to CASSLGTSFSYNEQFF. J is TRBJ2-1 and V is TRBV27; 9 positions match TRBD2. The CDR3 has 16 residues. Germline CDR1 MNHEY, CDR2 SMNVEV (reference sequence). V lost 3 bases to trimming and J lost 1 base; unmatched junction nucleotides: 4.

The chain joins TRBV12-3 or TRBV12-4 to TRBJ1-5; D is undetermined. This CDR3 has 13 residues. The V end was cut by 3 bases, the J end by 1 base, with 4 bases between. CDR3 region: CASSFSSNQPQHF. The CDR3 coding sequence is TGTGCCAGCAGTTTCTCGAGCAATCAGCCCCAGCATTTT.

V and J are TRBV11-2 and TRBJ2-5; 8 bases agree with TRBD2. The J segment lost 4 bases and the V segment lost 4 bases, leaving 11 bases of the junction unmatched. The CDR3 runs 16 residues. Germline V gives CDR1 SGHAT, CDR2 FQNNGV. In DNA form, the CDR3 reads TGTGCCAGCAGCTCCTTCCGCGGGGGGTTCCTAGAGACCCAGTACTTC. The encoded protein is CASSSFRGGFLETQYF.

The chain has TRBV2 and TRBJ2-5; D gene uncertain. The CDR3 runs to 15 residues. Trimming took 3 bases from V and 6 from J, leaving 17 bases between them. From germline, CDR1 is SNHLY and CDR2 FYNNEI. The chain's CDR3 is CASSDYSLPHQTQYF. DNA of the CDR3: TGTGCCAGCAGTGACTACAGCCTACCCCATCAGACCCAGTACTTC.

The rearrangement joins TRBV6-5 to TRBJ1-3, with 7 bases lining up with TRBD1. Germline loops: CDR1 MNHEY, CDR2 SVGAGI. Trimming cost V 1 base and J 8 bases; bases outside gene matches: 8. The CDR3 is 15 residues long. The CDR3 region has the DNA TGTGCCAGCAGTTACTTTGGGCAGGGGGTAGACACCATATATTTT. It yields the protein CASSYFGQGVDTIYF.

The CDR3 DNA follows: TGCGCCAGCAGCCCCTCGACTAGCGGGAGCGCAGATACGCAGTATTTT. Protein: CASSPSTSGSADTQYF. The chain links TRBV4-1 to TRBJ2-3, with 12 nucleotides matching TRBD2. Germline V gene lookup returns CDR1 MGHRA and CDR2 YSYEKL. The CDR3 is 16 amino acids. The ends lost 4 bases at V and 4 bases at J; junction bases unmatched: 6.

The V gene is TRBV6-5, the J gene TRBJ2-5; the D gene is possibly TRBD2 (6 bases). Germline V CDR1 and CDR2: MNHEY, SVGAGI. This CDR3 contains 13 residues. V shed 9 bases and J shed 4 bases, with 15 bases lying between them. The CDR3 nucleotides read TGTGCCAGTCGAGTCGGGGGAGGAGAGACCCAGTACTTC. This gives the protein CASRVGGGETQYF.

The CDR3 reads CASGPGTGKQYV. DNA of the CDR3: TGTGCCAGTGGCCCCGGGACAGGGAAGCAGTACGTC. The chain uses TRBV19 and TRBJ2-7, with 9 nucleotides matching TRBD1. The CDR3 runs to 12 residues. Germline lookup yields CDR1 LNHDA and CDR2 SQIVND (reference sequence). Germline trimming cut 8 bases from V and 8 bases from J; bases unmatched to any gene: 7.

The CDR3 nucleotides are TGTGCCAGCAGCTTAGGGACTAGCGTCTCTGGGGCCAACGTCCTGACTTTC. The encoded protein is CASSLGTSVSGANVLTF. This sequence joins TRBV11-2 and TRBJ2-6; 9 bases are shared with TRBD2. Germline V lookup: CDR1 SGHAT, CDR2 FQNNGV. The V gene end was trimmed by 1 base and the J gene end by 0 bases; junction bases not matched to a gene: 1. The CDR3 runs 17 residues.

CDR3 in DNA: TGTGCCAGTAGTCCGACTAGCGGGGGATACACCGGGGAGCTGTTTTTT. It is translated as CASSPTSGGYTGELFF. The rearrangement joins TRBV19 to TRBJ2-2; 12 positions match TRBD2. Germline V gives CDR1 LNHDA, CDR2 SQIVND (reference sequence). J lost 3 bases, V lost 5 bases, and 4 bases had no gene match. The CDR3 runs 16 residues.